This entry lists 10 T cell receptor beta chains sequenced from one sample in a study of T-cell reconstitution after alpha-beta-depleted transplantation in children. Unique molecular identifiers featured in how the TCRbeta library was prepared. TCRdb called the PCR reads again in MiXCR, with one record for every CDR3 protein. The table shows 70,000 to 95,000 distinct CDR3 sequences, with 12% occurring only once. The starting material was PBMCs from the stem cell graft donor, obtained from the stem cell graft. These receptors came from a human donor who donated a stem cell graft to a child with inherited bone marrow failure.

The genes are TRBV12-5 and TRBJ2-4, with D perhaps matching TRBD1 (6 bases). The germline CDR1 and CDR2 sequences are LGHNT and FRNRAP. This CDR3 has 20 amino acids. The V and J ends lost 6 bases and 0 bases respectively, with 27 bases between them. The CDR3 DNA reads TGTGCTAGTGGCATAGAGAACTTACGGACAGAACCTTTAGCCAAAAACATTCAGTACTTC. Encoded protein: CASGIENLRTEPLAKNIQYF.

The CDR3 sequence is CASRSNSYEQYF. The CDR3 DNA follows: TGTGCCAGCAGGTCAAATTCCTACGAGCAGTACTTC. The chain recombines TRBV27 with TRBJ2-7; D call uncertain. CDR1 and CDR2 (germline): MNHEY, SMNVEV (reference sequence). The V end lost 6 bases, the J end lost 1 base, and 7 bases lay between the germline ends. CDR3 length: 12 amino acids.

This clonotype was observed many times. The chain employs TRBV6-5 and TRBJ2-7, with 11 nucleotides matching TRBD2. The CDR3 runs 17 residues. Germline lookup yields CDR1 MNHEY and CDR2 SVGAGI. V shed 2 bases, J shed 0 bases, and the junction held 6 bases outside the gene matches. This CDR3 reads CASSYGGTSGSSYEQYF. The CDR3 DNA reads TGTGCCAGCAGTTACGGGGGGACTAGCGGTAGCTCCTACGAGCAGTACTTC.

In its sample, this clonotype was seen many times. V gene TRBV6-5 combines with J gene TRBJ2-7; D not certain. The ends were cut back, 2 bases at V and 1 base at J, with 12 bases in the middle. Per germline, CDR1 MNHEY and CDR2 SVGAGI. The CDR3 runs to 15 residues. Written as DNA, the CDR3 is TGTGCCAGCAGTTACCAGATACCCCAGTCCTACGAGCAGTACTTC. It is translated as CASSYQIPQSYEQYF.

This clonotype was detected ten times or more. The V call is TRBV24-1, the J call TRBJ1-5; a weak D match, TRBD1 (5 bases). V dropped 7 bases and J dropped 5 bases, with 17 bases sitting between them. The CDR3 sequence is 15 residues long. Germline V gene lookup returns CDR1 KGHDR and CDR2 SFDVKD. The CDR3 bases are TGTGCCACCAGGAGGGGAACAGGTTCCTATCAGCCCCAGCATTTT. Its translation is CATRRGTGSYQPQHF.

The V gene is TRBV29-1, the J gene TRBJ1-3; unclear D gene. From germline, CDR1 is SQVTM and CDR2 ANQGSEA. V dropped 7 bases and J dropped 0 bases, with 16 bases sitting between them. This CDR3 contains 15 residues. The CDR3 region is CSAVPDFSSGNTIYF. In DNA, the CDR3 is TGCAGCGCTGTCCCGGACTTCAGCTCTGGAAACACCATATATTTT. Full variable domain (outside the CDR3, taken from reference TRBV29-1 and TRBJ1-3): SAVISQKPSRDICQRGTSLTIQCQVDSQVTMMFWYRQQPGQSLTLIATANQGSEATYESGFVIDKFPISRPNLTFSTLTVSNMSPEDSSIYLCSAVPDFSSGNTIYFGEGSWLTVV.

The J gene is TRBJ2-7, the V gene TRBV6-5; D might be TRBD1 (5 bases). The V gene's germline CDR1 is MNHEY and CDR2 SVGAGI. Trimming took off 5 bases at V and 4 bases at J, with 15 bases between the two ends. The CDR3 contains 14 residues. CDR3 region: CASSPQVSMYEQYF. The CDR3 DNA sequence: TGTGCCAGCAGTCCACAGGTGTCTATGTACGAGCAGTACTTC.

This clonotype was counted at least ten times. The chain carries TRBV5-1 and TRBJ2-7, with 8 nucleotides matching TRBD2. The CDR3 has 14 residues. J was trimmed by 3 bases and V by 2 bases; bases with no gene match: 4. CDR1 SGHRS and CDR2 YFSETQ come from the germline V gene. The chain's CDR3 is CASSLAGVDYEQYF. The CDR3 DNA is TGCGCCAGCAGCTTAGCGGGAGTCGACTACGAGCAGTACTTC.

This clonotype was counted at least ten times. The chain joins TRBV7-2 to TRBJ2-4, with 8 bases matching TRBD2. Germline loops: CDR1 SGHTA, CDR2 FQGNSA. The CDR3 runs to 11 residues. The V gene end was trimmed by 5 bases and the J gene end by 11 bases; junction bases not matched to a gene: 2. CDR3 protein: CASSPGGFQYF. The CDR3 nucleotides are TGTGCCAGCAGCCCGGGGGGGTTTCAGTACTTC.

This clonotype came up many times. The CDR3 bases are TGCAGCGTCGGCGGGGCTAACTATGGCTACACCTTC. This sequence encodes CSVGGANYGYTF. The chain carries TRBV29-1 and TRBJ1-2; the D is unclear. The germline V gene encodes CDR1 SQVTM and CDR2 ANQGSEA. V was pared by 6 bases and J by 0 bases, with 8 bases between. The CDR3 covers 12 residues.